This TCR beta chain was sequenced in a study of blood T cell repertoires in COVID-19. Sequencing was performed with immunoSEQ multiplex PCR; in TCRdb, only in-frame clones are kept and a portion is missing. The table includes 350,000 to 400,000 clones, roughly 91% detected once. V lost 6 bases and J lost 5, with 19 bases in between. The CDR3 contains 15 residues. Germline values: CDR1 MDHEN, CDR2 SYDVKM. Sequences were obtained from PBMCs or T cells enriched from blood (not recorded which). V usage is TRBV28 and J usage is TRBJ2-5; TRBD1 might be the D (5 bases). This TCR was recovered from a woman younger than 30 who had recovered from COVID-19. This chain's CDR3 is CASSPLGPKGETQYF. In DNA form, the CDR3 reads TGTGCCAGCAGCCCTTTAGGACCCAAGGGGGAGACCCAGTACTTC. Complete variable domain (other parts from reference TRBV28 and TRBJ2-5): DVKVTQSSRYLVKRTGEKVFLECVQDMDHENMFWYRQDPGLGLRLIYFSYDVKMKEKGDIPEGYSVSREKKERFSLILESASTNQTSMYLCASSPLGPKGETQYFGPGTRLLVL.